These T cell receptor beta chains were read from a single sample in a study of blood T cells in healthy people across ages. MiXCR was run by TCRdb on the 5' RACE reads, yielding one entry per CDR3 protein. The data contain approximately 810,000 distinct CDR3 sequences, around 28% of them seen just once; the ten biggest clones take up 17%. Sequencing was performed on blood. These receptors were collected from a woman of 80 years or more in good health. The CDR3 runs from the conserved cysteine through the conserved F or W. The D gene is left open where the match is weak.

cdr3_aa: CTNSKTSVGEQFF; d_call: TRBD2; v_call: TRBV6-2/TRBV6-3; j_call: TRBJ2-1
cdr3_aa: CASSFNSRTETQYF; d_call: NA; v_call: TRBV19; j_call: TRBJ2-5
cdr3_aa: CSVVGSYEQYF; d_call: NA; v_call: TRBV29-1; j_call: TRBJ2-7
cdr3_aa: CASSQVVGTDTQYF; d_call: NA; v_call: TRBV14; j_call: TRBJ2-3
cdr3_aa: CAGLDLRKETQYF; d_call: TRBD2; v_call: TRBV7-8; j_call: TRBJ2-5
cdr3_aa: CAWSVLVDSTYEQYF; d_call: NA; v_call: TRBV30; j_call: NA
cdr3_aa: CSAYLAGSTDTQYF; d_call: TRBD2; v_call: TRBV20-1; j_call: TRBJ2-3
cdr3_aa: CASSFSVGTEQYF; d_call: NA; v_call: TRBV5-1; j_call: TRBJ2-3
cdr3_aa: CSATPGGRGEYQETQYF; d_call: TRBD2; v_call: TRBV20-1; j_call: TRBJ2-5
cdr3_aa: CASSLSSGVDEQYF; d_call: TRBD2; v_call: TRBV7-2; j_call: TRBJ2-7
cdr3_aa: CASSLRTSGKETQYF; d_call: TRBD2; v_call: TRBV7-9; j_call: TRBJ2-5
cdr3_aa: CASSSMAGSGRDESFF; d_call: NA; v_call: TRBV7-2; j_call: TRBJ2-1
cdr3_aa: CASSPTGAGADTQYF; d_call: NA; v_call: TRBV27; j_call: TRBJ2-3
cdr3_aa: CASSFQGLSNQPQHF; d_call: NA; v_call: TRBV7-2; j_call: TRBJ1-5
cdr3_aa: CASSPGQAAYSGANVLTF; d_call: TRBD1; v_call: TRBV19; j_call: TRBJ2-6
cdr3_aa: CASSGLAGGRNGQFF; d_call: TRBD2; v_call: TRBV27; j_call: TRBJ2-1
cdr3_aa: CASSAGTGNFGNQPQHF; d_call: TRBD1; v_call: TRBV6-1; j_call: TRBJ1-5
cdr3_aa: CASTKGRSYEQYF; d_call: NA; v_call: TRBV6-4; j_call: TRBJ2-7
cdr3_aa: CSARGISTDTQYF; d_call: NA; v_call: TRBV20-1; j_call: TRBJ2-3
cdr3_aa: CASSSGLGGQTLAKNIQYF; d_call: TRBD1; v_call: TRBV5-1; j_call: TRBJ2-4
cdr3_aa: CASSPPQASDYGYTF; d_call: NA; v_call: TRBV18; j_call: TRBJ1-2
cdr3_aa: CASSFYKGNEQFF; d_call: NA; v_call: TRBV7-9; j_call: TRBJ2-1
cdr3_aa: CASSSTGQGSYEQYF; d_call: TRBD1; v_call: TRBV12-3/TRBV12-4; j_call: TRBJ2-7
cdr3_aa: CASSQEYRGHRNSPLHF; d_call: TRBD1; v_call: TRBV4-3; j_call: TRBJ1-6
cdr3_aa: CASSLVPGRVYNEQFF; d_call: NA; v_call: TRBV5-1; j_call: TRBJ2-1
cdr3_aa: CASSVSRFPSGPYEQYF; d_call: TRBD2; v_call: TRBV9; j_call: TRBJ2-7
cdr3_aa: CSAPLIPLEGQETQYF; d_call: NA; v_call: TRBV20-1; j_call: TRBJ2-5
cdr3_aa: CASSLETRRSQHQKLFF; d_call: NA; v_call: TRBV5-1; j_call: TRBJ1-4
cdr3_aa: CASRGQGLTYNEQFF; d_call: TRBD1; v_call: TRBV5-1; j_call: TRBJ2-1
cdr3_aa: CSARVRGRSGGYNEQFF; d_call: TRBD2; v_call: TRBV20-1; j_call: TRBJ2-1
cdr3_aa: CASSLDRIDYGYTF; d_call: NA; v_call: TRBV7-2; j_call: TRBJ1-2
cdr3_aa: CASSPGTFRGTDTQYF; d_call: NA; v_call: TRBV13; j_call: TRBJ2-3
cdr3_aa: CASSVRGSTNEKLFF; d_call: NA; v_call: TRBV9; j_call: TRBJ1-4
cdr3_aa: CACSLGQGSYNEQFF; d_call: TRBD1; v_call: TRBV12-3/TRBV12-4; j_call: TRBJ2-1
cdr3_aa: CASSPRRLDTQYF; d_call: NA; v_call: TRBV12-3/TRBV12-4; j_call: TRBJ2-3
cdr3_aa: CASSNTVNTGELFF; d_call: NA; v_call: TRBV10-1; j_call: TRBJ2-2
cdr3_aa: CASRWSGTGGGTDTQYF; d_call: TRBD1; v_call: TRBV2; j_call: TRBJ2-3
cdr3_aa: CASSRDQAGDTQYF; d_call: NA; v_call: TRBV28; j_call: TRBJ2-3
cdr3_aa: CASTRGREEKLFF; d_call: NA; v_call: TRBV7-2; j_call: TRBJ1-4
cdr3_aa: CASSPGTLGNQPQHF; d_call: NA; v_call: TRBV9; j_call: TRBJ1-5
cdr3_aa: CASSPNQGYQETQYF; d_call: NA; v_call: TRBV5-1; j_call: TRBJ2-5
cdr3_aa: CASSLGTWPTSKLFF; d_call: NA; v_call: TRBV7-2; j_call: TRBJ1-4
cdr3_aa: CASSPGSGGIPGELFF; d_call: TRBD2; v_call: TRBV12-3/TRBV12-4; j_call: TRBJ2-2
cdr3_aa: CASSLAEGRTEAFF; d_call: NA; v_call: TRBV7-9; j_call: TRBJ1-1
cdr3_aa: CASSLHRTTEAFF; d_call: NA; v_call: TRBV11-2; j_call: TRBJ1-1
cdr3_aa: CASSQRTSGGLAGGRSYEQYF; d_call: TRBD2; v_call: TRBV7-6; j_call: TRBJ2-7
cdr3_aa: CASSQRITQYF; d_call: NA; v_call: TRBV28; j_call: TRBJ2-5
cdr3_aa: CSAREGGGKLFF; d_call: NA; v_call: TRBV20-1; j_call: TRBJ1-4
cdr3_aa: CASSSRDRGTYEQYF; d_call: NA; v_call: TRBV11-2; j_call: TRBJ2-7
cdr3_aa: CSAPNPRERDEAFF; d_call: NA; v_call: TRBV20-1; j_call: TRBJ1-1
cdr3_aa: CASSSNSGGAFNEQFF; d_call: TRBD2; v_call: TRBV18; j_call: TRBJ2-1
cdr3_aa: CASSTAGRSTDTQYF; d_call: TRBD2; v_call: TRBV18; j_call: TRBJ2-3
cdr3_aa: CSVGLRDSRSYEQYF; d_call: TRBD1; v_call: TRBV29-1; j_call: TRBJ2-7
cdr3_aa: CASRFRGQRTDTQYF; d_call: TRBD1; v_call: TRBV12-3/TRBV12-4; j_call: TRBJ2-3
cdr3_aa: CSARETSGGPRNIQYF; d_call: TRBD2; v_call: TRBV20-1; j_call: TRBJ2-4
cdr3_aa: CASSYDDRQGRVYEQYF; d_call: TRBD1; v_call: TRBV6-6; j_call: TRBJ2-7
cdr3_aa: CSVEEKALWDTQYF; d_call: NA; v_call: TRBV29-1; j_call: TRBJ2-3